Listed below are T cell receptor beta chains from one sample, sequenced in a study of blood T cell repertoires in COVID-19. Sequencing was performed with immunoSEQ multiplex PCR; in TCRdb, only in-frame clones are kept and a portion is missing. The repertoire holds 150,000 to 200,000 clones, with around four fifths as singletons. Specimen: peripheral blood. The receptors here all came from a woman aged 70 to 79 with COVID-19, enrolled during active disease. Both conserved end residues are part of each CDR3. The D gene is left open where the match is weak. Part of the rows lack a size; the others show once, few, many or a class for expanded clones.

D gene	V gene	J gene	clone size	CDR3 protein	CDR3 DNA
TRBD1	TRBV19	TRBJ1-2	NA	CASSTDRGHGYTF	TGTGCCAGTAGTACGGACAGGGGGCATGGCTACACCTTC
NA	TRBV2	TRBJ1-1	NA	CASTPGERGTEAFF	TGTGCCTCGACCCCTGGCGAAAGGGGAACTGAAGCTTTCTTT
TRBD2	TRBV4-1	TRBJ2-1	NA	CASNPLAGGPGNEQFF	TGCGCCAGCAATCCTCTAGCGGGAGGGCCGGGCAATGAGCAGTTCTTC
NA	TRBV28	TRBJ2-6	NA	CASSLLAPGANVLTF	TGTGCCAGCAGTTTATTAGCGCCCGGGGCCAACGTCCTGACTTTC
TRBD2	TRBV28	TRBJ2-3	NA	CASSPPGLAGADTQYF	TGTGCCAGCAGTCCTCCGGGACTAGCGGGGGCGGATACGCAGTATTTT
NA	TRBV6-2/TRBV6-3	TRBJ1-5	few	CASSTLGGINQPQHF	TGTGCCAGCAGTACGCTGGGGGGTATCAATCAGCCCCAGCATTTT
TRBD1	TRBV9	TRBJ2-2	NA	CASRQGTGELFF	TGTGCCAGCAGACAGGGGACCGGGGAGCTGTTTTTT
NA	TRBV5-1	TRBJ1-1	NA	CASSLLSQRNTEAFF	TGCGCCAGCAGCTTGCTATCACAGAGGAACACTGAAGCTTTCTTT
TRBD1	TRBV10-3	TRBJ1-1	NA	CAISTGESTEAFF	TGTGCCATCAGTACAGGGGAAAGCACTGAAGCTTTCTTT
TRBD1	TRBV3-1/TRBV3-2	TRBJ1-5	few	CASSQSGTGEQPQHF	TGTGCCAGCAGCCAATCAGGGACAGGGGAACAGCCCCAGCATTTT
TRBD1	TRBV3-1/TRBV3-2	TRBJ2-1	NA	CASSQGTGPYNEQFF	TGTGCCAGCAGCCAAGGGACAGGGCCCTACAATGAGCAGTTCTTC
NA	TRBV6-5	TRBJ1-2	NA	CASSQAPRGNYGYTF	TGTGCCAGCAGCCAAGCTCCCAGGGGAAACTATGGCTACACCTTC
NA	TRBV16	TRBJ2-1	NA	CASSQSGVPENEQFF	TGTGCCAGCAGCCAATCGGGAGTGCCCGAGAATGAGCAGTTCTTC
TRBD2	TRBV4-2	TRBJ2-2	once	CASSQASGGNTGELFF	TGTGCCAGCAGCCAAGCTAGCGGGGGAAACACCGGGGAGCTGTTTTTT
TRBD2	TRBV18	TRBJ2-1	NA	CASSPPRTSGSSEQFF	TGTGCCAGCTCACCACCACGGACTAGCGGGAGTAGTGAGCAGTTCTTC
TRBD1	TRBV5-6	TRBJ1-2	NA	CASSFEDRVDDTGYTF	TGTGCCAGCAGCTTTGAGGACAGGGTAGATGACACTGGCTACACCTTC
NA	TRBV19	TRBJ1-2	NA	CASSPREGTWNGYTF	TGTGCCAGTAGTCCTCGGGAGGGGACGTGGAACGGCTACACCTTC
TRBD1	TRBV18	TRBJ1-1	NA	CASSTRQGLNTEAFF	TGTGCCAGCTCAACACGACAGGGTTTGAACACTGAAGCTTTCTTT
NA	TRBV5-1	TRBJ2-5	NA	CASSPGPRETQYF	TGCGCCAGCAGCCCCGGTCCCCGAGAGACCCAGTACTTC
NA	TRBV12-3/TRBV12-4	TRBJ1-1	NA	CASSLATGEAFF	TGTGCCAGCAGCCTGGCGACGGGTGAAGCTTTCTTT
NA	TRBV7-2	TRBJ2-7	NA	CASSPSGPYEQYF	TGTGCCAGCAGCCCGAGCGGGCCTTACGAGCAGTACTTC
TRBD1	TRBV25-1	TRBJ1-3	few	CASSVGDRFSGNTIYF	TGTGCCAGCAGTGTTGGGGACAGGTTCTCCGGAAACACCATATATTTT
NA	TRBV7-2	TRBJ2-1	NA	CASSLVAVYNEQFF	TGTGCCAGCAGCTTAGTAGCGGTTTACAATGAGCAGTTCTTC
NA	TRBV24-1	TRBJ1-1	NA	CATREDGEAFF	TGTGCCACCAGGGAGGATGGTGAAGCTTTCTTT
NA	TRBV19	TRBJ2-1	NA	CASSYSGSSYNEQFF	TGTGCCAGTAGTTATAGCGGATCCTCCTACAATGAGCAGTTCTTC
TRBD1	TRBV7-2	TRBJ1-1	NA	CASSLATGGRTEAFF	TGTGCCAGCAGCTTAGCTACAGGGGGTCGAACTGAAGCTTTCTTT
NA	TRBV3-1/TRBV3-2	TRBJ1-1	NA	CASSLRGMIAEAFF	TGTGCCAGCAGCCTCAGGGGAATGATCGCTGAAGCTTTCTTT
NA	TRBV2	TRBJ1-4	NA	CASSDDEKLFF	TGTGCCAGCAGTGACGATGAAAAACTGTTTTTT
NA	TRBV6-6	TRBJ1-1	NA	CASSRGEYAGVRAEAFF	TGTGCCAGCAGTCGGGGGGAATATGCAGGGGTGAGGGCTGAAGCTTTCTTT
NA	TRBV18	TRBJ1-2	NA	CASSKEGDILFYGYTF	TGTGCCAGCTCCAAAGAAGGGGACATCTTATTCTATGGCTACACCTTC
NA	TRBV5-1	TRBJ2-2	NA	CASSLTGRDTGELFF	TGCGCCAGCAGCTTGACAGGGAGGGACACCGGGGAGCTGTTTTTT
NA	TRBV7-9	TRBJ1-2	once	CASSPHDLGYTF	TGTGCCAGCAGCCCCCACGACTTGGGCTACACCTTC
TRBD2	TRBV7-2	TRBJ2-7	NA	CASSPPSGTAYEQYF	TGTGCCAGCAGCCCTCCTAGCGGGACGGCCTACGAGCAGTACTTC
NA	TRBV28	TRBJ2-5	NA	CASSHREETQYF	TGTGCCAGCAGTCACAGGGAGGAGACCCAGTACTTC
NA	TRBV28	TRBJ2-1	NA	CASSPPNSYNEQFF	TGTGCCAGCAGTCCCCCCAACTCCTACAATGAGCAGTTCTTC
NA	TRBV15	TRBJ2-1	once	CATSRLSGTRSYNEQFF	TGTGCCACCAGCAGGCTATCCGGGACACGTTCCTACAATGAGCAGTTCTTC
NA	TRBV3-1/TRBV3-2	TRBJ2-1	NA	CASSGGIEQFF	TGTGCCAGCAGCGGGGGGATTGAGCAGTTCTTC
NA	TRBV24-1	TRBJ1-1	NA	CATSDLGRPDEAFF	TGTGCCACCAGTGATTTAGGGAGACCGGATGAAGCTTTCTTT
NA	TRBV5-8	TRBJ2-3	NA	CASSKGLILGDTQYF	TGTGCCAGCAGCAAGGGACTCATACTTGGAGATACGCAGTATTTT
TRBD2	TRBV16	TRBJ2-1	NA	CASSQETSGSRNEQFF	TGTGCCAGCAGCCAAGAGACTAGCGGGAGTCGCAATGAGCAGTTCTTC
NA	TRBV3-1/TRBV3-2	TRBJ1-1	NA	CASSQVYGTEAFF	TGTGCCAGCAGCCAAGTGTACGGCACTGAAGCTTTCTTT
NA	TRBV7-3	TRBJ1-6	NA	CASSLLAGNGSPLHF	TGTGCCAGCAGCTTATTAGCGGGGAACGGCTCACCCCTCCACTTT
NA	TRBV4-1	TRBJ1-2	NA	CASSLKIIIQDYGYTF	TGCGCCAGCAGCCTCAAGATCATTATACAGGACTATGGCTACACCTTC
NA	TRBV11-3	TRBJ2-5	NA	CAPVGPETQYF	TGTGCCCCGGTTGGGCCGGAGACCCAGTACTTC
NA	TRBV2	TRBJ1-2	few	CASTRGSYGYTF	TGTGCCAGCACCAGAGGGAGCTATGGCTACACCTTC
TRBD2	TRBV5-6	TRBJ2-3	few	CASSLFVAGSLDTQYF	TGTGCCAGCAGCTTGTTTGTAGCGGGAAGCTTGGATACGCAGTATTTT
TRBD2	TRBV4-2	TRBJ2-3	NA	CASSHTVYGEGEGADTQYF	TGTGCCAGCAGCCACACGGTGTATGGGGAGGGAGAAGGCGCAGATACGCAGTATTTT
NA	TRBV19	TRBJ1-2	NA	CASSGGPLDGYTF	TGTGCCAGTAGTGGAGGTCCCTTAGATGGCTACACCTTC
TRBD1	TRBV5-1	TRBJ1-1	NA	CASSAIIGGHTEAFF	TGCGCCAGCAGCGCGATAATAGGGGGCCATACTGAAGCTTTCTTT
NA	TRBV6-5	TRBJ2-2	NA	CATNFDFGTGELFF	TGTGCCACCAATTTCGACTTTGGGACCGGGGAGCTGTTTTTT
TRBD1	TRBV10-3	TRBJ1-2	NA	CAISERPGQGTSGYTF	TGTGCCATCAGTGAACGACCGGGACAGGGGACGAGCGGCTACACCTTC
TRBD1	TRBV30	TRBJ1-6	NA	CAWSRDRAISPLHF	TGTGCCTGGAGTAGGGACAGAGCCATTTCACCCCTCCACTTT
TRBD2	TRBV9	TRBJ2-2	NA	CASTNSGGPNTGELFF	TGTGCCAGCACCAACTCGGGGGGACCTAACACCGGGGAGCTGTTTTTT
NA	TRBV6-5	TRBJ2-3	NA	CASKLGRSSTDTQYF	TGTGCCAGCAAACTAGGCCGATCTAGCACAGATACGCAGTATTTT